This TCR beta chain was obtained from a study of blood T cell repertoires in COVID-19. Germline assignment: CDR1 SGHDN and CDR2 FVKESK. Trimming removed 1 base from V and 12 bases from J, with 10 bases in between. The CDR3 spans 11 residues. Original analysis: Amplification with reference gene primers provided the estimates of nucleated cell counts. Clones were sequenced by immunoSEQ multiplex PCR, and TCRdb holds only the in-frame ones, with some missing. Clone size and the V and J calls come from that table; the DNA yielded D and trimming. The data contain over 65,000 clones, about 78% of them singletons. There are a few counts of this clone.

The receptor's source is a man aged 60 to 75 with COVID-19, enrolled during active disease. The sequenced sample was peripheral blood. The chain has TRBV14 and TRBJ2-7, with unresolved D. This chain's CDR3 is CASSQGQVAYF. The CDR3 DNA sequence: TGTGCCAGCAGCCAAGGACAAGTGGCGTACTTC.